This TCR beta chain came from a study of blood T cell repertoires in COVID-19. Study summary: Samples of COVID-19 (acute and convalescent) were obtained from the United States, Italy and Spain. Sources were T cells, B-cell-depleted T cells, or PBMCs; the material itself was cDNA or gDNA.

CDR3 length equals 15 residues. Germline CDR1 reads SEHNR; CDR2 reads FQNEAQ (reference sequence). V lost 5 bases, J lost 8 bases, and 19 bases lay in between. The Seattle site enrolled patients during active infection and followed them longitudinally. Study processing details: Reference gene primer amplification gave nucleated cell count estimates. Some clones are missing from TCRdb's copy, which holds only in-frame ones; the method was immunoSEQ multiplex PCR. V, J and clone size were drawn from that table, and D and trimming were deduced from the DNA. The sample contains some 240,000 clones, about 93% of which appear only once.

The chain has TRBV7-9 and TRBJ2-4; no firm D call. This sequence originates from a man in his 60s with COVID-19, enrolled during active disease. The specimen sequenced was peripheral blood. CDR3 in DNA: TGTGCCAGCAGCCCAAGAAGATCTACCCCATACATTCAGTACTTC. Its translation is CASSPRRSTPYIQYF.